This TCR beta chain was recorded in a study of OX40 agonist ivuxolimab in advanced cancers. Study results and caveats: Some of the nonresponding patients also showed low levels of normalized T-cell clonal expansion.

With 0 bases removed from V and 2 bases from J, the gap between germline ends came to 13 bases. Germline V CDR1 and CDR2: MNHEY, SMNVEV (reference sequence). CDR3 length: 16 amino acids. As for this clone: Its matching antigen is unknown.

Sequencing used immunoSEQ multiplex PCR; TCRdb keeps in-frame clones, though not all of them. This table holds tens of thousands of clones, roughly 89% found once. The receptor comes from an adult with an advanced solid tumor such as melanoma, head and neck, liver or kidney cancer. The chain carries TRBV27 and TRBJ1-2; D perhaps matches TRBD1 (6 bases). Sequenced here: CD4+ or CD8+ T cells sorted from blood, sampled in a trial of the OX40 agonist ivuxolimab. CDR3 sequence: CASSLSARGGNYGYTF. The CDR3 DNA reads as TGTGCCAGCAGTTTATCGGCCAGGGGTGGGAACTATGGCTACACCTTC.